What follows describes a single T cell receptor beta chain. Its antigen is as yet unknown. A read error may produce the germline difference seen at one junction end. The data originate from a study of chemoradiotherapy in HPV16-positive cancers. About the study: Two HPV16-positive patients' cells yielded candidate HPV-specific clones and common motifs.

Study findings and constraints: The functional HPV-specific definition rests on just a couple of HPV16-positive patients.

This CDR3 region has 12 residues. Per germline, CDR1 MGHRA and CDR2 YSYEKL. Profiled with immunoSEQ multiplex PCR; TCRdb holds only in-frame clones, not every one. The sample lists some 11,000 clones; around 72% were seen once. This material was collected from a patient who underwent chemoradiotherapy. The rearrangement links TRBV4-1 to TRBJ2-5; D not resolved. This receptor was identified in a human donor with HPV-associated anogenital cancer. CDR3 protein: CASSHTKETQYF. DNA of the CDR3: TGCGCCAGCAGCCATACAAAAGAAACCCAGTACTTC.